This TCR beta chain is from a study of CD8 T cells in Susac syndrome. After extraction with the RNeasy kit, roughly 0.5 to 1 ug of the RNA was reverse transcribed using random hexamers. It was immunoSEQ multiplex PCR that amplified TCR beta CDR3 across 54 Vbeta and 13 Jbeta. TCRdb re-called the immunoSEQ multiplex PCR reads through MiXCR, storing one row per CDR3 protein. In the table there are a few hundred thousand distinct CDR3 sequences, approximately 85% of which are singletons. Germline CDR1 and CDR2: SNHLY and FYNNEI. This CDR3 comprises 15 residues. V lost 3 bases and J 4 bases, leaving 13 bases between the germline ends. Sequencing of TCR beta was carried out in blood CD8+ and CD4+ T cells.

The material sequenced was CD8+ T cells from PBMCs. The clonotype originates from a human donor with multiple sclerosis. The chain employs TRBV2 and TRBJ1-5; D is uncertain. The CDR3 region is CASSEVWSSNQPQHF. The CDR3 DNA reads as TGTGCCAGCAGTGAGGTGTGGAGCTCTAATCAGCCCCAGCATTTT.